This T cell receptor beta chain was observed in a study of blood T cell repertoires in COVID-19. Turning to the study itself: Sources were T cells, B-cell-depleted T cells, or PBMCs; the material itself was cDNA or gDNA.

Profiling relied on immunoSEQ multiplex PCR, and the TCRdb table lists in-frame clones only, not all of them. The data contain 40,000 to 45,000 clones, nearly 90% of them seen just once; the ten biggest clones take up roughly 4.3%. Germline V lookup: CDR1 LNHDA, CDR2 SQIVND (reference sequence). This CDR3 spans 13 amino acids. V lost 5 bases and J lost 3, with 10 bases in between. This TCR was sampled from a man aged 55 to 69 with acute or convalescent COVID-19. The V call is TRBV19, the J call TRBJ1-1, with D unresolved. The sample taken for sequencing was peripheral blood. CDR3 sequence reads: CASSPGSYTEAFF. Here the CDR3 DNA reads TGTGCCAGTAGTCCGGGTTCGTACACTGAAGCTTTCTTT. Together with reference TRBV19 and TRBJ1-1, the CDR3 gives the full variable domain: DGGITQSPKYLFRKEGQNVTLSCEQNLNHDAMYWYRQDPGQGLRLIYYSQIVNDFQKGDIAEGYSVSREKKESFPLTVTSAQKNPTAFYLCASSPGSYTEAFFGQGTRLTVV.